Presented here are 23 T cell receptor beta chains from one specimen sequenced in a study of early T cells in non-severe SARS-CoV-2 infection. MiXCR was run by TCRdb on the 5' RACE reads, yielding one entry per CDR3 protein. This table holds more than 25,000 distinct CDR3 sequences, 9.5% to 10% found once. The sequencing input was whole blood. The receptors come from an adult who was a healthcare worker with PCR-confirmed SARS-CoV-2 infection or an uninfected control (not recorded which).

The chain links TRBV24-1 to TRBJ1-4, with D possibly TRBD1 on 5 matching bases. The CDR3 totals 16 residues. CDR1 is KGHDR and CDR2 is SFDVKD in the germline V gene. The germline V and J ends were trimmed by 8 bases and 0 bases, with 15 bases remaining between them. Here the CDR3 DNA reads TGTGCCACCATGCTACCCAGACAGTCAACTAATGAAAAACTGTTTTTT. Translating it yields CATMLPRQSTNEKLFF.

There are many counts of this clonotype. The chain employs TRBV9 and TRBJ1-1, with TRBD1 identical over 8 bases. Germline CDR1 reads SGDLS; CDR2 reads YYNGEE. J lost 8 bases, V lost 4 bases, and 4 bases had no gene match. CDR3 length: 12 amino acids. CDR3 in DNA: TGTGCCAGCAGCCTTGGACAGGGCGAAGCTTTCTTT. Amino acid sequence: CASSLGQGEAFF.

This clonotype was found many times. The rearrangement links TRBV6-5 to TRBJ1-1, with a weak D call TRBD1 (6 bases). V was shortened by 9 bases and J by 8 bases, with 13 bases between the two germline ends. The CDR3 consists of 11 residues. CDR1 is MNHEY and CDR2 is SVGAGI in the germline V gene. This chain's CDR3 is CASFRGSEAFF. For the CDR3, the DNA is TGTGCCAGTTTCAGGGGCTCGGAAGCTTTCTTT.

The chain joins TRBV5-4 to TRBJ2-7; D not certain. V lost 0 bases to trimming and J lost 2 bases, with 6 bases between them. Germline values: CDR1 SGHNT, CDR2 YYREEE (reference sequence). The CDR3 is made up of 13 amino acids. The CDR3, as DNA: TGTGCCAGCAGCTTGGCCAGGACCTACGAGCAGTACTTC. Its translation is CASSLARTYEQYF.

This clonotype was counted a few times. The chain uses TRBV30 and TRBJ2-5; D is uncertain. The germline V gene has CDR1 GTSNPN and CDR2 SVGIG (reference sequence). V shed 1 base and J shed 4 bases, with 10 bases lying between them. This CDR3 region has 13 residues. This CDR3 reads CAWSEGPLETQYF. The CDR3 DNA reads as TGTGCCTGGAGTGAAGGCCCCCTAGAGACCCAGTACTTC.

In its sample, this clonotype was seen many times. The chain is built from TRBV5-4 and TRBJ2-7; D is unresolved. CDR1 is SGHNT, CDR2 YYREEE, per germline (reference sequence). This CDR3 has 13 amino acids. V lost 4 bases and J lost 3, with 11 bases in between. For the CDR3, the DNA is TGTGCCAGCAGCGTGGACGGCCTCTACGAGCAGTACTTC. Translated, it gives CASSVDGLYEQYF.

This clonotype was recorded many times. The chain is built from TRBV29-1 and TRBJ2-1, with unresolved D. This CDR3 is built from 15 residues. Germline V gene lookup returns CDR1 SQVTM and CDR2 ANQGSEA. V lost 1 base to trimming and J lost 6 bases, with 16 bases between them. The CDR3 region is CSVEGAGWQVNEQFF. DNA for the CDR3: TGCAGCGTTGAAGGGGCTGGGTGGCAGGTCAATGAGCAGTTCTTC.

This clonotype was counted at least ten times. V and J are TRBV7-9 and TRBJ2-2; the D call may be TRBD1 or TRBD2 (5 bases each). The CDR3 is 15 residues long. Trimming cost V 4 bases and J 5 bases, with 14 bases left between them. Germline CDR1 and CDR2: SEHNR and FQNEAQ (reference sequence). The CDR3 region is CASSYIRGRTGELFF. The CDR3, as DNA: TGTGCCAGCAGCTACATTCGGGGCCGTACCGGGGAGCTGTTTTTT.

This clonotype ranks as medium-sized. The rearrangement uses TRBV7-6 and TRBJ2-2, with 8 bases fitting TRBD1. Unmatched junction bases numbered 11, after V lost 5 bases and J lost 3 bases. Germline values: CDR1 SGHVS, CDR2 FNYEAQ. The CDR3 is 17 residues long. This chain's CDR3 is CASSGSTGVVDTGELFF. CDR3 in DNA: TGTGCCAGCAGCGGATCGACAGGGGTGGTGGACACCGGGGAGCTGTTTTTT.

This clonotype was counted at least ten times. The V and J genes are TRBV21-1 and TRBJ2-6; TRBD1, as called in the table, went unchecked against the DNA. TRBV21-1 is given as a pseudogene. The CDR3 is made up of 17 amino acids. CDR3 amino acids: CASSPEGVSSGANVLTF. The CDR3 DNA is TGTGCCAGCAGTCCGGAGGGGGTGAGCTCTGGGGCCAACGTCCTGACTTTC.

This rearrangement joins TRBV18 to TRBJ2-6; D is unclear. From germline, CDR1 is KGHSH and CDR2 LQKENI. The V end lost 0 bases, the J end lost 3 bases, and 9 bases lay between the germline ends. This CDR3 region has 16 residues. The CDR3 is CASSPPLFGGANVLTF. Written as DNA, the CDR3 is TGTGCCAGCTCACCACCGCTATTCGGTGGGGCCAACGTCCTGACTTTC.

This clonotype appeared many times. The chain couples TRBV7-3 to TRBJ2-1, with 12 bases that match TRBD2. The CDR3 runs to 16 residues. V lost 4 bases, J lost 7 bases, and 8 bases stayed unmatched. Germline V gives CDR1 SGHTA, CDR2 FQGTGA. CDR3 DNA: TGTGCCAGCAGCTCCACACTAGCGGGGGGTAGGAATGAGCAGTTCTTC. Protein: CASSSTLAGGRNEQFF.

The sample holds many counts of this clonotype. The chain combines TRBV16 with TRBJ1-1; D might be TRBD1 (5 bases). This CDR3 is built from 13 residues. The V gene's germline CDR1 is KGHSY and CDR2 FQNENV. Trimming pared 0 bases from V and 10 bases from J, leaving 12 bases between. The CDR3 bases are TGTGCCAGCAGCCAATCGAGGGGATCCTTAGCTTTCTTT. It is translated as CASSQSRGSLAFF.

There are a few counts of this clonotype. The V call is TRBV5-6, the J call TRBJ1-5; no clear D gene. V was clipped by 3 bases and J by 0 bases, with 10 bases between them. From germline, CDR1 is SGHDT and CDR2 YYEEEE. The CDR3 totals 15 residues. Written as DNA, the CDR3 is TGTGCCAGCAGCTCCTACTTGGATAGCAATCAGCCCCAGCATTTT. Its translation is CASSSYLDSNQPQHF.

CDR3 in DNA: TGCGCCAGCAGCTTGGACCCGCCGGCGAGAGAGACCCAGTACTTC. It encodes CASSLDPPARETQYF. This chain connects TRBV5-1 to TRBJ2-5; D is unresolved. Germline-derived CDR1 and CDR2 are SGHRS and YFSETQ. V was trimmed by 0 bases and J by 4 bases, leaving 13 bases between them. This CDR3 spans 15 amino acids. Variable domain in full (rest from reference TRBV5-1 and TRBJ2-5): KAGVTQTPRYLIKTRGQQVTLSCSPISGHRSVSWYQQTPGQGLQFLFEYFSETQRNKGNFPGRFSGRQFSNSRSEMNVSTLELGDSALYLCASSLDPPARETQYFGPGTRLLVL.

Many counts were recorded for this clonotype. This chain links TRBV4-2 with TRBJ2-1; 7 bases are shared with TRBD1. Trimming took 1 base from V and 8 from J; bases not matched to a gene: 11. The CDR3 loop spans 16 amino acids. Germline CDR1 and CDR2: LGHNA and YNFKEQ. The CDR3 here is CASSQVGTGVFHEQFF. CDR3 nucleotides: TGTGCCAGCAGCCAAGTTGGCACAGGGGTCTTTCATGAGCAGTTCTTC.

For this clonotype: A read error is possible here, since a much larger clone lies one base away. The chain joins TRBV19 to TRBJ1-1; D not resolved. Germline assignment: CDR1 LNHDA and CDR2 SQIVND (reference sequence). There are 13 residues in the CDR3. The CDR3 spells CASKKILNIEAFF. The CDR3 DNA reads TGTGCCAGTAAGAAGATCCTCAACATTGAAGCTTTCTTT.

This clonotype was observed many times. The gene calls are TRBV6-5 and TRBJ2-6; possible D gene TRBD2, 5 bases. The V gene's germline CDR1 is MNHEY and CDR2 SVGAGI. Trimming pared 3 bases from V and 3 bases from J, leaving 9 bases between. The CDR3 contains 15 residues. The CDR3 coding sequence is TGTGCCAGCAGTTATGAGGGTTTTGGGGCCAACGTCCTGACTTTC. It codes for CASSYEGFGANVLTF.

In its sample, this clonotype was seen many times. This chain links TRBV7-9 with TRBJ2-3; TRBD2 is a possible D gene (7 bases). The CDR3 is made up of 17 amino acids. The ends were cut back, 4 bases at V and 2 bases at J, with 19 bases in the middle. The germline gives CDR1 SEHNR, CDR2 FQNEAQ (reference sequence). CDR3 protein: CASSSPGGRPNTDTQYF. CDR3 DNA sequence: TGTGCCAGCAGCTCCCCCGGGGGGCGACCTAACACAGATACGCAGTATTTT.

This clonotype was observed a handful of times. This chain connects TRBV6-2 or TRBV6-3 to TRBJ1-1; no firm D call. The CDR3 sequence is 13 residues long. The germline V and J ends were trimmed by 3 bases and 7 bases, with 12 bases remaining between them. The germline V gene has CDR1 MNHEY and CDR2 SVGEGT. The CDR3 is CASSYELQIEAFF. In nucleotides, the CDR3 is TGTGCCAGCAGTTATGAGCTCCAAATTGAAGCTTTCTTT.

This clonotype was detected only a few times. This chain links TRBV20-1 with TRBJ1-2, with D hard to call. Germline CDR1 is DFQATT and CDR2 is SNEGSKA (reference sequence). The CDR3 spans 12 residues. V was pared by 6 bases and J by 8 bases, with 16 bases between. As DNA, the CDR3 is TGCAGTGCACGGGTCCCCTCCCGAGGCTACACCTTC. As protein: CSARVPSRGYTF.

This clonotype was seen a handful of times. The chain carries TRBV7-2 and TRBJ1-2, with unresolved D. Per the germline V gene, CDR1 is SGHTA and CDR2 is FQGNSA. V shed 0 bases and J shed 5 bases, with 13 bases lying between them. The CDR3 has 15 amino acids. Here the CDR3 reads CASSLANSPLYGYTF. The CDR3 DNA follows: TGTGCCAGCAGCTTAGCGAACAGCCCTCTATATGGCTACACCTTC.

The sample holds a few counts of this clonotype. The chain recombines TRBV7-9 with TRBJ1-6; a weak D match, TRBD1 (5 bases). The CDR3 contains 14 residues. Per germline, CDR1 SEHNR and CDR2 FQNEAQ (reference sequence). Trimming removed 5 bases from V and 7 bases from J, with 12 bases in between. In nucleotides, the CDR3 is TGTGCCAGCAGCATACCGACAGCAAATTCACCCCTCCACTTT. This translates into CASSIPTANSPLHF.